The 13 T cell receptor beta chains reported below all come from one sample, sequenced in a study of blood T cell repertoires in COVID-19 (dated by TCRdb to between 2020 and 2021). Receptors were amplified or captured by the immunoSEQ multiplex PCR assay. TCRdb re-hosts the immuneACCESS table, in-frame sequences only. Its copies lack some clones; in the studies checked, an unresolved V gene accounts for under half of them, and the cause for the rest is not known. The sample records approximately 150,000 clones, roughly 85% of which are singletons. About 2.5% of the sample lies in the top ten. Input material: peripheral blood. The receptors here all came from a human donor with acute or convalescent COVID-19. The donor label of this sample is uncertain.

This clone has just one count. Here the CDR3 DNA reads TGTGCCAGCAGCCACAAGACAGGAACCAATCAGCCCCAGCATTTT. Amino acid sequence: CASSHKTGTNQPQHF. This chain links TRBV7-2 with TRBJ1-5; TRBD1 might be the D (6 bases). In germline, CDR1 is SGHTA, CDR2 FQGNSA. Trimming shortened V by 5 bases and J by 3 bases, and 14 bases separated the two germline ends. The CDR3 runs to 15 residues. Looking up the rest from reference TRBV7-2 and TRBJ1-5 gives the full variable domain: GAGVSQSPSNKVTEKGKDVELRCDPISGHTALYWYRQSLGQGLEFLIYFQGNSAPDKSGLPSDRFSAERTGGSVSTLTIQRTQQEDSAVYLCASSHKTGTNQPQHFGDGTRLSIL.

The gene calls are TRBV9 and TRBJ2-3; 13 positions agree with TRBD2. The junction had 4 bases not matched to a gene; V was cut back by 2 bases and J by 4 bases. CDR1 and CDR2 from the germline V gene are SGDLS and YYNGEE. The CDR3 sequence is 16 residues long. The CDR3: CASSVAGTSGADTQYF. CDR3 DNA: TGTGCCAGCAGCGTCGCCGGGACTAGCGGGGCAGATACGCAGTATTTT.

The CDR3 protein is CAISEGQTLSGNTIYF. In DNA form, the CDR3 reads TGTGCCATCAGTGAGGGGCAGACCCTCTCTGGAAACACCATATATTTT. The V call is TRBV10-3, the J call TRBJ1-3; the D is unclear. The CDR3 covers 16 residues. Trimming left V 2 bases short and J 0 bases short, with 11 bases between. Germline V CDR1 and CDR2: ENHRY, SYGVKD.

The chain couples TRBV19 to TRBJ2-1, with 7 bases matching TRBD2. CDR3 size: 14 residues. Germline trimming cut 5 bases from V and 2 bases from J; bases unmatched to any gene: 3. Germline V lookup: CDR1 LNHDA, CDR2 SQIVND (reference sequence). CDR3 bases: TGTGCCAGTAGTGCGGGACTAACCTACAATGAGCAGTTCTTC. It codes for CASSAGLTYNEQFF.

The chain joins TRBV6-2 or TRBV6-3 to TRBJ1-2; perhaps TRBD1 as D (5 bases). CDR1 and CDR2 (germline): MNHEY, SVGEGT. V was trimmed by 4 bases and J by 4 bases, leaving 10 bases between them. The CDR3 spans 13 residues. The DNA for the CDR3 is TGTGCCAGCAGTTGGACACCCCGCTATGGCTACACCTTC. Translation gives CASSWTPRYGYTF.

The genes are TRBV5-1 and TRBJ1-2; 10 bases align to TRBD1. There are 14 residues in the CDR3. Trimming removed 3 bases from V and 3 bases from J; junction bases left unmatched: 2. The germline gives CDR1 SGHRS, CDR2 YFSETQ. The CDR3 DNA reads as TGCGCCAGCAGCTCGACAGGGGGCGACTATGGCTACACCTTC. Residues: CASSSTGGDYGYTF.

The chain carries TRBV19 and TRBJ2-2; no clear D. The V gene lost 7 bases and the J gene lost 1 base, with 10 bases spanning the gap. The V gene's germline CDR1 is LNHDA and CDR2 SQIVND (reference sequence). The CDR3 covers 14 residues. DNA for the CDR3: TGTGCCAGTACCGGGTGGATGAACACCGGGGAGCTGTTTTTT. This encodes CASTGWMNTGELFF.

The chain joins TRBV3-1 (or the pseudogene TRBV3-2) to TRBJ1-1; 9 nucleotides match TRBD1. The V gene's germline CDR1 is LGHDT and CDR2 YNNKEL (reference sequence). This CDR3 contains 14 residues. V trimming: 4 bases; J trimming: 8 bases; junction bases outside the gene matches: 8. Written as DNA, the CDR3 is TGTGCCAGCAGCCCAACCGGGACAGGGACCGAAGCTTTCTTT. Residues: CASSPTGTGTEAFF.

The chain links TRBV18 to TRBJ2-5; 8 bases agree with TRBD1. The CDR3 loop spans 16 amino acids. Looked up from germline, CDR1 is KGHSH and CDR2 is LQKENI. V lost 3 bases to trimming and J lost 1 base; unmatched junction nucleotides: 7. The CDR3 DNA reads as TGTGCCAGCTCACCGATACAGGGGGTAGGCCAAGAGACCCAGTACTTC. Translation gives CASSPIQGVGQETQYF.

This sequence joins TRBV5-1 and TRBJ1-3, with no clear D. This CDR3 has 12 residues. The germline V gene encodes CDR1 SGHRS and CDR2 YFSETQ. The germline V and J ends were trimmed by 4 bases and 4 bases, with 6 bases remaining between them. The CDR3, as DNA: TGCGCCAGCAGCCTACCAGGAAACACCATATATTTT. Translated, it gives CASSLPGNTIYF.

The chain links TRBV7-8 to TRBJ1-4; the D gene is possibly TRBD1 (5 bases). This CDR3 has 15 residues. Germline V gene lookup returns CDR1 SGHVS and CDR2 FQNEAQ. Between the trimmed V and J ends, which lost 5 bases and 0 bases, there was a span of 10 bases. The CDR3 DNA is TGTGCCAGCAGCAAAGACAGCACAACTAATGAAAAACTGTTTTTT. The encoded protein is CASSKDSTTNEKLFF.

The CDR3 loop reads CASSQDQKIEEHTQYF. DNA for the CDR3: TGTGCCAGCAGCCAAGATCAAAAAATCGAGGAACATACGCAGTATTTT. The V gene is TRBV3-1 (or the pseudogene TRBV3-2), the J gene TRBJ2-3; D is unclear. The CDR3 extends over 16 amino acids. V lost 0 bases, J lost 7 bases, and 17 bases lay in between. Germline CDR1 is LGHDT and CDR2 is YNNKEL (reference sequence).

The chain combines TRBV7-2 with TRBJ2-4, with 7 bases that match TRBD1. CDR1 and CDR2 (germline): SGHTA, FQGNSA. V shed 0 bases, J shed 16 bases, and the junction held 9 bases outside the gene matches. This CDR3 contains 13 residues. The CDR3 sequence is CASSLAVVGTVYF. The CDR3 DNA is TGTGCCAGCAGCTTAGCGGTCGTGGGGACAGTATACTTC.